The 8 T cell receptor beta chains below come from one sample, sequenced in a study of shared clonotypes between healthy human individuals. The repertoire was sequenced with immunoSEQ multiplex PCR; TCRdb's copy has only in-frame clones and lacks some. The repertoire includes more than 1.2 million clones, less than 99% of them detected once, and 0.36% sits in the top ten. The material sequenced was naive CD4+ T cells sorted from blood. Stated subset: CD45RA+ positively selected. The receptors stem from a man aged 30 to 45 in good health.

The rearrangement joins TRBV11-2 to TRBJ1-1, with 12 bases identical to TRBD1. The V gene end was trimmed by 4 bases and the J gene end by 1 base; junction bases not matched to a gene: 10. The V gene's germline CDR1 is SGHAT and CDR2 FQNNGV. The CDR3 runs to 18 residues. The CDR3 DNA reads TGTGCCAGCAGCTCTCGGGGACAGGGGGCTTCCGCGAACACTGAAGCTTTCTTT. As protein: CASSSRGQGASANTEAFF.

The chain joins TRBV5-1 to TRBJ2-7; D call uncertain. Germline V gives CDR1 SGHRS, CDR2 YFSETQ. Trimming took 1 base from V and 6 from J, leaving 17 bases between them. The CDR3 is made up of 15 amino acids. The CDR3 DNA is TGCGCCAGCAGCTTGAGCCTAGGGATGTCGCGCGAGCAGTACTTC. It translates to CASSLSLGMSREQYF.

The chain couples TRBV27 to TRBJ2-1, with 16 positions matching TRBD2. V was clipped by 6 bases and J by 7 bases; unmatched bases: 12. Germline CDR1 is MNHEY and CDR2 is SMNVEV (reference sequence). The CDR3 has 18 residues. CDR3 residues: CASRMGLAGGPARNEQFF. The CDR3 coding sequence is TGTGCCAGCAGGATGGGACTAGCGGGAGGGCCCGCTAGGAATGAGCAGTTCTTC.

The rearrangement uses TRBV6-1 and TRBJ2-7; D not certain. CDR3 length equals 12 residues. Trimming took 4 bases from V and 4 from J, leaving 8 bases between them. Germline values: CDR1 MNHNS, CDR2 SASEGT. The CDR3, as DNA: TGTGCCAGCAGTGGTAGTGTGTACGAGCAGTACTTC. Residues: CASSGSVYEQYF.

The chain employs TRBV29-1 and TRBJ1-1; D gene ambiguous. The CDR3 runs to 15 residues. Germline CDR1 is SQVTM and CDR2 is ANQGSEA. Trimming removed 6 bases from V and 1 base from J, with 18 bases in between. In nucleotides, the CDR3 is TGCAGCGTGTTACTACGACTACGGCGGAACACTGAAGCTTTCTTT. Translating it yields CSVLLRLRRNTEAFF.

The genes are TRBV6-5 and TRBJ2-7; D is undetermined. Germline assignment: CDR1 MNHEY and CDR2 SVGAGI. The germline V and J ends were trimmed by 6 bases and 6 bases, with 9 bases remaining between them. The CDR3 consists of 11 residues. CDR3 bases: TGTGCCAGCAGCCTACCTGGCGAGCAGTACTTC. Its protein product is CASSLPGEQYF.

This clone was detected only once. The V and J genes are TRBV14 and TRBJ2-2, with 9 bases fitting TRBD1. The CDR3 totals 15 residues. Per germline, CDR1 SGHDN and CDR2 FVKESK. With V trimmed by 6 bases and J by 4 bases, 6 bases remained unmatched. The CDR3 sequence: CASRPTGGVTGELFF. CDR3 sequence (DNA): TGTGCCAGCAGACCTACAGGGGGCGTCACCGGGGAGCTGTTTTTT. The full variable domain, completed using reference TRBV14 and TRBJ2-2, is EAGVTQFPSHSVIEKGQTVTLRCDPISGHDNLYWYRRVMGKEIKFLLHFVKESKQDESGMPNNRFLAERTGGTYSTLKVQPAELEDSGVYFCASRPTGGVTGELFFGEGSRLTVL.

CDR3 sequence: CASSPPSVSSYEQYF. In DNA form, the CDR3 reads TGTGCCAGCAGTCCCCCTTCGGTGAGCTCCTACGAGCAGTACTTC. The rearrangement links TRBV25-1 to TRBJ2-7, with D uncertain. The germline V gene has CDR1 MGHDK and CDR2 SYGVNS. Between the trimmed V and J ends, which lost 5 bases and 0 bases, there was a span of 14 bases. The CDR3 length is 15 residues.